This TCR beta chain was recovered during a study of blood T cells in healthy people across ages. About the research overall: The template switching approach captured approximately one barcoded beta molecule for every two T cells.

A J-beta primer mix and a sample-barcoded 5' primer were used in a second PCR of about 7 to 12 cycles. TCRdb used MiXCR to reprocess the 5' RACE reads, holding one entry per CDR3 protein. This table has about 640,000 distinct CDR3 sequences, 25% to 30% appearing once. The CDR3 length is 16 residues. Per germline, CDR1 LNHNV and CDR2 YYDKDF (reference sequence). V lost 3 bases and J 0 bases, leaving 9 bases between the germline ends. The donors, all healthy, were Caucasians living in Russia, aged about 6 to 100. There are a few counts of this clonotype. The antigen remains unidentified. General study findings and limits: Estimates of diversity drawn from one million T cells were considered underestimates. Comparison with aged donors showed that long-lived donors had more naive CD4+ cells and higher diversity.

Material: blood. This TCR derives from a woman of 80 years or more in good health. The chain carries TRBV15 and TRBJ2-6; D is ambiguous. CDR3: CATSRRVDSGANVLTF. CDR3 DNA sequence: TGTGCCACCAGCAGGCGTGTGGACTCTGGGGCCAACGTCCTGACTTTC.